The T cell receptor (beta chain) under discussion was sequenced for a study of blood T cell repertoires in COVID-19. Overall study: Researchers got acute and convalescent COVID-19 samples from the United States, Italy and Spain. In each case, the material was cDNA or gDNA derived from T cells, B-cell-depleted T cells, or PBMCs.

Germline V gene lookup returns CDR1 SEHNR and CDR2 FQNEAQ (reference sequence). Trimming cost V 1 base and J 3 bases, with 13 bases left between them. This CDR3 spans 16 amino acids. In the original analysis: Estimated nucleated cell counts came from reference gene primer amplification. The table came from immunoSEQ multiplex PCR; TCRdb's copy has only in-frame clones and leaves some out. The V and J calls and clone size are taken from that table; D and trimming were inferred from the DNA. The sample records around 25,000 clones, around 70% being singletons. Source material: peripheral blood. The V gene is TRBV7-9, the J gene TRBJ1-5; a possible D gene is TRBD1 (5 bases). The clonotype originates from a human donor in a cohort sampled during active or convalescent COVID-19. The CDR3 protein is CASSLVKGWNNQPQHF. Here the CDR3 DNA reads TGTGCCAGCAGCTTAGTGAAGGGGTGGAACAATCAGCCCCAGCATTTT.